This T cell receptor (beta chain) was sequenced for a study of T cells after yellow fever vaccination. General study points: The secondary response was weaker, and its peak arrived faster, on day 5 versus 15. Post-booster repertoires again held most primary-vaccination clones (around 95% CD4, 85% to 90% CD8).

Universal primer sites and UMIs were introduced during 5'RACE template-switching synthesis of TCR cDNA. Each CDR3 protein is one row after TCRdb ran MiXCR on the 5' RACE reads. The sample holds approximately 140,000 distinct CDR3 sequences, 7% to 9% seen once. This clonotype was seen many times. What it binds is unknown. This CDR3 spans 14 amino acids. Germline CDR1 MNHEY, CDR2 SVGAGI. Trimming removed 5 bases from V and 1 base from J; junction bases left unmatched: 3. The TCR sequence derives from a man younger than 45 who received the YFV17D yellow fever vaccine. This specimen consisted of CD4+ T cells sorted from PBMCs, obtained 5 days after the yellow fever booster vaccination. The chain uses TRBV6-5 and TRBJ2-3, with 7 bases that match TRBD1. DNA for the CDR3: TGTGCCAGCAGTCACGACAGGGGCACAGATACGCAGTATTTT. Amino acids: CASSHDRGTDTQYF.